The 27 T cell receptor beta chains below all came from one sample that was sequenced in a study of T cell responses to AZD1222 COVID-19 vaccine. Data came from immunoSEQ multiplex PCR; TCRdb stores just in-frame clones and leaves some out. This sample has some 80,000 clones, with approximately 91% found just once. Specimen: peripheral blood, collected on day 0 of AZD1222 vaccination. Receptor source: an adult in good health.

This clone was seen just once. The V call is TRBV3-1 (or the pseudogene TRBV3-2), the J call TRBJ1-6; D perhaps matches TRBD1 (5 bases). Germline-derived CDR1 and CDR2 are LGHDT and YNNKEL (reference sequence). Trimming took 1 base from V and 8 from J, leaving 9 bases between them. The CDR3 consists of 14 residues. The CDR3 coding sequence is TGTGCCAGCAGCCAAGTTCAGGGTGATTCACCCCTCCACTTT. Translation: CASSQVQGDSPLHF.

The V call is TRBV7-9, the J call TRBJ1-5; D is unclear. V lost 2 bases to trimming and J lost 7 bases, with 9 bases between them. Germline CDR1 and CDR2: SEHNR and FQNEAQ (reference sequence). The CDR3 covers 13 residues. The DNA for the CDR3 is TGTGCCAGCAGCTTATGGGGAGACCAGCCCCAGCATTTT. This encodes CASSLWGDQPQHF.

The chain has TRBV6-2 or TRBV6-3 and TRBJ2-2; D perhaps matches TRBD1 (6 bases). In germline, CDR1 is MNHEY, CDR2 SVGEGT. Between the trimmed V and J ends, which lost 0 bases and 5 bases, there was a span of 10 bases. This CDR3 contains 15 residues. The CDR3 protein is CASSYSGQKTGELFF. The CDR3 nucleotides read TGTGCCAGCAGTTACTCGGGACAAAAGACCGGGGAGCTGTTTTTT.

The gene calls are TRBV3-1 (or the pseudogene TRBV3-2) and TRBJ2-5, with D perhaps matching TRBD1 (6 bases). This CDR3 is built from 15 residues. Trimming stripped 1 base from V and 1 base from J, with 10 bases between. CDR1 is LGHDT, CDR2 YNNKEL, per germline (reference sequence). CDR3 residues: CASSQGQAAQETQYF. The CDR3 DNA reads as TGTGCCAGCAGCCAAGGACAGGCGGCCCAAGAGACCCAGTACTTC.

This chain joins TRBV19 and TRBJ2-7; weak D call: TRBD1 (6 bases). This CDR3 contains 14 residues. CDR1 and CDR2 from the germline V gene are LNHDA and SQIVND (reference sequence). The V end lost 1 base, the J end lost 3 bases, and 10 bases lay between the germline ends. The CDR3 loop is CASSIGQGIYEQYF. The CDR3 DNA follows: TGTGCCAGTAGTATAGGGCAGGGGATCTACGAGCAGTACTTC.

V usage is TRBV19 and J usage is TRBJ1-5; D gene ambiguous. The CDR3 consists of 15 residues. Trimming stripped 0 bases from V and 5 bases from J, with 11 bases between. Looked up from germline, CDR1 is LNHDA and CDR2 is SQIVND (reference sequence). As DNA, the CDR3 is TGTGCCAGTAGTATAGACTTAGGGTCGTATCAGCCCCAGCATTTT. Translated, it gives CASSIDLGSYQPQHF. The full variable domain, completed using reference TRBV19 and TRBJ1-5, is DGGITQSPKYLFRKEGQNVTLSCEQNLNHDAMYWYRQDPGQGLRLIYYSQIVNDFQKGDIAEGYSVSREKKESFPLTVTSAQKNPTAFYLCASSIDLGSYQPQHFGDGTRLSIL.

The rearrangement joins TRBV6-6 to TRBJ2-7; D gene uncertain. The CDR3 totals 11 residues. Germline CDR1 is MNHNY and CDR2 is SVGAGI (reference sequence). The V gene lost 6 bases and the J gene lost 1 base, with 4 bases spanning the gap. The CDR3 spells CASRESYEQYF. CDR3 bases: TGTGCCAGCAGAGAGTCCTACGAGCAGTACTTC.

This rearrangement joins TRBV11-3 to TRBJ1-1, with unresolved D. This CDR3 is 14 amino acids long. The V end lost 0 bases, the J end lost 0 bases, and 5 bases lay between the germline ends. Germline V gene data show CDR1 as SGHNT and CDR2 as YENEEA. The DNA of the CDR3 is TGTGCCAGCAGCTTAGACAAGGTGAACACTGAAGCTTTCTTT. Its translation is CASSLDKVNTEAFF.

This chain connects TRBV5-6 to TRBJ2-5; 9 bases fit TRBD2. The ends lost 4 bases at V and 3 bases at J; junction bases unmatched: 16. CDR3 length: 18 amino acids. The germline gives CDR1 SGHDT, CDR2 YYEEEE. CDR3 region: CASSHGASWAGGKETQYF. CDR3 in DNA: TGTGCCAGCAGCCACGGCGCATCATGGGCGGGGGGGAAAGAGACCCAGTACTTC.

V usage is TRBV5-1 and J usage is TRBJ2-1, with D perhaps being TRBD1 or TRBD2 (5 bases each). CDR3 length: 14 amino acids. V lost 0 bases and J 7 bases, leaving 11 bases between the germline ends. CDR1 and CDR2 (germline): SGHRS, YFSETQ. CDR3 in DNA: TGCGCCAGCAGCTTGGTGGGGGTAGGGAATGAGCAGTTCTTC. As protein: CASSLVGVGNEQFF. The full variable domain, completed using reference TRBV5-1 and TRBJ2-1, is KAGVTQTPRYLIKTRGQQVTLSCSPISGHRSVSWYQQTPGQGLQFLFEYFSETQRNKGNFPGRFSGRQFSNSRSEMNVSTLELGDSALYLCASSLVGVGNEQFFGPGTRLTVL.

The chain employs TRBV12-5 and TRBJ1-3, with a weak D call TRBD1 (5 bases). The ends were cut back, 6 bases at V and 4 bases at J, with 16 bases in the middle. The CDR3 sequence is 15 residues long. Per germline, CDR1 LGHNT and CDR2 FRNRAP. CDR3 sequence reads: CASGQDPGRGNTIYF. The DNA for the CDR3 is TGTGCTAGTGGACAAGATCCAGGGAGAGGAAACACCATATATTTT.

The chain carries TRBV30 and TRBJ1-1; tentatively, D is TRBD1 (5 bases). Germline values: CDR1 GTSNPN, CDR2 SVGIG (reference sequence). Trimming stripped 3 bases from V and 0 bases from J, with 11 bases between. The CDR3 is 14 residues long. CDR3 in DNA: TGTGCCTGGAGGCGGGGCAGGGTGAACACTGAAGCTTTCTTT. Its translation is CAWRRGRVNTEAFF.

J is TRBJ2-2 and V is TRBV7-9; D unresolved. CDR3 length: 15 residues. Trimming took 3 bases from V and 1 from J, leaving 9 bases between them. Germline V lookup: CDR1 SEHNR, CDR2 FQNEAQ (reference sequence). CDR3 in DNA: TGTGCCAGCAGCTTCCGTCGGTTGAACACCGGGGAGCTGTTTTTT. It codes for CASSFRRLNTGELFF.

The rearrangement links TRBV18 to TRBJ2-7; D not certain. The CDR3 contains 14 residues. The germline V gene encodes CDR1 KGHSH and CDR2 LQKENI. Trimming removed 0 bases at V and 0 bases at J, with 6 bases between. The CDR3 protein is CASSPPSSSYEQYF. Written as DNA, the CDR3 is TGTGCCAGCTCACCACCTTCCAGCTCCTACGAGCAGTACTTC.

This sequence joins TRBV6-5 and TRBJ1-6, with no clear D. Germline V gives CDR1 MNHEY, CDR2 SVGAGI. The CDR3 has 16 amino acids. Trimming stripped 2 bases from V and 0 bases from J, with 8 bases between. DNA for the CDR3: TGTGCCAGCAGTTACCAGAGCAGCTCCTATAATTCACCCCTCCACTTT. This translates into CASSYQSSSYNSPLHF.

The chain employs TRBV6-6 and TRBJ1-3; no firm D call. Deletions cut 2 bases from V and 0 bases from J, with 11 bases between. The CDR3 has 16 amino acids. Germline V lookup: CDR1 MNHNY, CDR2 SVGAGI (reference sequence). CDR3: CASSYRAPGSGNTIYF. CDR3 DNA: TGTGCCAGCAGTTACCGGGCTCCCGGCTCTGGAAACACCATATATTTT.

The chain employs TRBV5-1 and TRBJ2-7; 8 nucleotides align to TRBD1. With 4 bases clipped from V and 0 bases from J, the junction kept 3 bases outside the gene matches. Looked up from germline, CDR1 is SGHRS and CDR2 is YFSETQ. The CDR3 contains 14 residues. The CDR3 sequence: CASSRQGSSYEQYF. The CDR3 bases are TGCGCCAGCAGCAGACAGGGGAGCTCCTACGAGCAGTACTTC.

J is TRBJ1-2 and V is TRBV6-1; 8 bases are shared with TRBD1. CDR1 and CDR2 from the germline V gene are MNHNS and SASEGT. After removal of 1 base from V and 4 bases from J, the junction contained 5 bases not matched to a gene. This CDR3 comprises 15 residues. CDR3 sequence reads: CASSEGQGIGYGYTF. For the CDR3, the DNA is TGTGCCAGCAGTGAAGGACAGGGGATTGGCTATGGCTACACCTTC.

The chain recombines TRBV10-3 with TRBJ2-2; 7 bases align to TRBD1. The CDR3 loop spans 15 amino acids. CDR1 ENHRY and CDR2 SYGVKD come from the germline V gene. J was trimmed by 7 bases and V by 8 bases; bases with no gene match: 13. The CDR3 is CAISPEGAVSGELFF. DNA of the CDR3: TGTGCCATCTCGCCAGAGGGGGCGGTCAGCGGGGAGCTGTTTTTT.

The chain has TRBV5-1 and TRBJ1-1; TRBD1 might be the D (5 bases). The CDR3 consists of 15 residues. The V end lost 4 bases, the J end lost 2 bases, and 15 bases lay between the germline ends. Germline-derived CDR1 and CDR2 are SGHRS and YFSETQ. CDR3 coding DNA: TGCGCCAGCAGCCGGGGAGCAGGGACCAACACTGAAGCTTTCTTT. The encoded protein is CASSRGAGTNTEAFF.

The chain employs TRBV28 and TRBJ1-6; tentative D call: TRBD1 (5 bases). The germline gives CDR1 MDHEN, CDR2 SYDVKM. The CDR3 consists of 15 residues. Trimming took off 5 bases at V and 8 bases at J, with 16 bases between the two ends. The CDR3 spells CASSPPGLYDSPLHF. The CDR3 DNA reads as TGTGCCAGCAGTCCTCCAGGGTTGTATGATTCACCCCTCCACTTT. The complete variable domain, with remaining parts taken from reference TRBV28 and TRBJ1-6, reads DVKVTQSSRYLVKRTGEKVFLECVQDMDHENMFWYRQDPGLGLRLIYFSYDVKMKEKGDIPEGYSVSREKKERFSLILESASTNQTSMYLCASSPPGLYDSPLHFGNGTRLTVT.

This rearrangement joins TRBV15 to TRBJ1-2; 7 bases line up with TRBD1. The CDR3 spans 15 residues. Germline V gives CDR1 LNHNV, CDR2 YYDKDF (reference sequence). The J segment lost 7 bases and the V segment lost 2 bases, leaving 10 bases of the junction unmatched. In nucleotides, the CDR3 is TGTGCCACCAGCAGACCCCACTCGAACAGGGGTGGCTACACCTTC. Translated, it gives CATSRPHSNRGGYTF.

This clone was observed once. The genes are TRBV25-1 and TRBJ1-1; no firm D call. CDR1 and CDR2 from the germline V gene are MGHDK and SYGVNS. Trimming left V 6 bases short and J 4 bases short, with 15 bases between. This CDR3 comprises 14 residues. CDR3 sequence: CASSPRAAGTEAFF. CDR3 nucleotide sequence: TGTGCCAGCAGCCCACGAGCGGCGGGCACTGAAGCTTTCTTT.

The chain's CDR3 is CSASPGTSNYEQYF. The CDR3 DNA sequence: TGCAGTGCTAGTCCCGGGACTAGCAACTACGAGCAGTACTTC. The chain recombines TRBV20-1 with TRBJ2-7; 9 bases agree with TRBD2. Trimming cost V 3 bases and J 3 bases; bases outside gene matches: 6. CDR1 DFQATT and CDR2 SNEGSKA come from the germline V gene (reference sequence). The CDR3 is 14 amino acids.

V is TRBV10-3 and J is TRBJ2-2; D call uncertain. Germline V lookup: CDR1 ENHRY, CDR2 SYGVKD. CDR3 length: 13 amino acids. Trimming left V 1 base short and J 7 bases short, with 7 bases between. CDR3 bases: TGTGCCATCAGTGAGTTGGGTCACGGGGAGCTGTTTTTT. The encoded protein is CAISELGHGELFF.

The gene calls are TRBV12-5 and TRBJ2-2; weak D call: TRBD2 (6 bases). Germline loops: CDR1 LGHNT, CDR2 FRNRAP. Trimming stripped 9 bases from V and 2 bases from J, with 28 bases between. The CDR3 spans 19 residues. The CDR3 bases are TGTGCTAGCGGTGTTCCAAGGGGACTCGCACAAATAAACACCGGGGAGCTGTTTTTT. It codes for CASGVPRGLAQINTGELFF.

This chain uses TRBV18 with TRBJ2-7; D not certain. The CDR3 totals 14 residues. From germline, CDR1 is KGHSH and CDR2 LQKENI. V was cut by 2 bases and J by 0 bases, with 8 bases left in between. The CDR3 reads CASSPGAPSYEQYF. Here the CDR3 DNA reads TGTGCCAGCTCACCAGGAGCGCCCTCCTACGAGCAGTACTTC.